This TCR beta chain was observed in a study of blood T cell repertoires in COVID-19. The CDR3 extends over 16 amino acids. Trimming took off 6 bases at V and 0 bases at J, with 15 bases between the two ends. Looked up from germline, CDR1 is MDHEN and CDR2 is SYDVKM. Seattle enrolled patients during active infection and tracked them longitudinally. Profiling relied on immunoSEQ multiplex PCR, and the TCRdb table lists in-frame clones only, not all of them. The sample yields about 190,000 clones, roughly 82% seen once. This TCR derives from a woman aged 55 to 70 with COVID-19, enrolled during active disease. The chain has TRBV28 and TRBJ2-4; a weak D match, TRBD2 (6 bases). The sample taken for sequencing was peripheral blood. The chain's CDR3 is CASRLQGGEAKNIQYF. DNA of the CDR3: TGTGCCAGCAGACTCCAGGGAGGAGAAGCCAAAAACATTCAGTACTTC.